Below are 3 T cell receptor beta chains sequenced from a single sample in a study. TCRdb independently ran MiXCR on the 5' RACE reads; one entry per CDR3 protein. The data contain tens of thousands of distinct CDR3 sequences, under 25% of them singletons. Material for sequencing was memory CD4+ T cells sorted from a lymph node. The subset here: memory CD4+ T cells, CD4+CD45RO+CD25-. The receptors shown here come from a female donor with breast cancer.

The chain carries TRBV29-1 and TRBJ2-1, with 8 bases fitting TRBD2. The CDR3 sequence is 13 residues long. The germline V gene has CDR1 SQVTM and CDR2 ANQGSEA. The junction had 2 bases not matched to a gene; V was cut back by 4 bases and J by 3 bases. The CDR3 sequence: CSVATSGYNEQFF. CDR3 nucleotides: TGCAGCGTTGCAACTAGCGGCTACAATGAGCAGTTCTTC.

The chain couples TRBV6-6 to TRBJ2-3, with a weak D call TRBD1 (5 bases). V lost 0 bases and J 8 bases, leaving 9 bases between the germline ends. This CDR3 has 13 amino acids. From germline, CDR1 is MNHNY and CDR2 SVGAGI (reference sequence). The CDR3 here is CASSYSSRGTQYF. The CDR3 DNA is TGTGCCAGCAGTTACTCGAGTAGGGGTACGCAGTATTTT.

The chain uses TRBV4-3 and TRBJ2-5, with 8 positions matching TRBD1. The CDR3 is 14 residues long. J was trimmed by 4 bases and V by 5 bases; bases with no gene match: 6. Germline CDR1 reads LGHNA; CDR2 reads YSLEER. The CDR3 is CASSNRDRGETQYF. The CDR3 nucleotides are TGCGCCAGCAGCAATAGAGACAGGGGAGAGACCCAGTACTTC.